The next 11 T cell receptor beta chains were all read from a single sample in a study of monozygotic twins with inflammatory bowel disease. TCRdb reprocessed the 5' RACE reads and stores each CDR3 protein as one record, lacking DNA. The sample data list roughly 150,000 distinct CDR3 sequences. The sample was blood. The receptors come from a human donor with ulcerative colitis or Crohn's disease, or a healthy co-twin of an affected twin (not recorded which).

The chain couples TRBV7-2 to TRBJ1-2. This CDR3 contains 15 residues. Looked up from germline, CDR1 is SGHTA and CDR2 is FQGNSA. CDR3 in amino acids: CASTRRLGTNYGYTF.

The rearrangement uses TRBV28 and TRBJ2-2; TCRdb gives TRBD2 as the D gene, but with no DNA this cannot be confirmed. Germline-derived CDR1 and CDR2 are MDHEN and SYDVKM. The CDR3 consists of 18 residues. The CDR3 protein is CASSSIAGGHANTGELFF.

The chain couples TRBV12-3 or TRBV12-4 to TRBJ1-1; absent DNA, TCRdb's TRBD1 call cannot be checked. The CDR3 loop spans 15 amino acids. This CDR3 reads CASKVPGQGNTEAFF.

The chain recombines TRBV27 with TRBJ1-6; TCRdb's D call of TRBD1 is untestable without DNA. This CDR3 is built from 16 residues. Germline V gene data show CDR1 as MNHEY and CDR2 as SMNVEV (reference sequence). CDR3 loop: CASSFRQGWYNSPLHF.

This chain joins TRBV7-2 and TRBJ1-5; TCRdb returns TRBD1, unconfirmable since there is no DNA. Per the germline V gene, CDR1 is SGHTA and CDR2 is FQGNSA. CDR3 length: 15 amino acids. The CDR3: CASSLGGGNNQPQHF.

The V gene is TRBV5-1, the J gene TRBJ2-1; there is no DNA to check the TCRdb D call of TRBD2. The CDR3 length is 15 residues. Germline V lookup: CDR1 SGHRS, CDR2 YFSETQ. CDR3 amino acids: CASSPAALYYNEQFF. Supplemented by reference TRBV5-1 and TRBJ2-1, the full variable domain reads KAGVTQTPRYLIKTRGQQVTLSCSPISGHRSVSWYQQTPGQGLQFLFEYFSETQRNKGNFPGRFSGRQFSNSRSEMNVSTLELGDSALYLCASSPAALYYNEQFFGPGTRLTVL.

This CDR3 reads CASSLAGLAGGETQYF. The chain couples TRBV12-3 or TRBV12-4 to TRBJ2-5; there is no DNA to check the TCRdb D call of TRBD2. This CDR3 is 16 amino acids long.

V usage is TRBV11-2 and J usage is TRBJ2-2. Germline CDR1 and CDR2: SGHAT and FQNNGV. The CDR3 contains 18 residues. This CDR3 is CASSLSLVTGFNTGELFF.

CDR3: CASQLDRGHQPQHF. V gene TRBV6-2 or TRBV6-3 combines with J gene TRBJ1-5; TCRdb's D gene call, TRBD1, goes unchecked for lack of DNA. CDR1 is MNHEY and CDR2 is SVGEGT in the germline V gene. The CDR3 extends over 14 amino acids.

V and J are TRBV27 and TRBJ1-6; the D call of TRBD1 rests on TCRdb alone, since no DNA is present to check it. CDR1 MNHEY and CDR2 SMNVEV come from the germline V gene (reference sequence). The CDR3 covers 20 residues. CDR3 sequence reads: CASSLVLGQGGSGYNSPLHF.

The chain joins TRBV12-3 or TRBV12-4 to TRBJ1-1. The CDR3 loop spans 13 amino acids. The CDR3 protein is CATRRTRDTEAFF.